Sequencing of this T cell receptor beta chain was carried out in a study of blood T cell repertoires in COVID-19. The assay was immunoSEQ multiplex PCR, and TCRdb's table has in-frame clones only and misses some. The table has about 180,000 clones, roughly nine tenths seen once. The germline V gene encodes CDR1 KGHSH and CDR2 LQKENI. There are 14 residues in the CDR3. V dropped 2 bases and J dropped 7 bases, with 11 bases sitting between them. Material for sequencing was peripheral blood. The chain is built from TRBV18 and TRBJ2-2; weak D call: TRBD2 (5 bases). The receptor comes from a man in his sixties or seventies with active or convalescent COVID-19. CDR3 protein: CASSPRKAGGELFF. In nucleotides, the CDR3 is TGTGCCAGCTCACCAAGAAAGGCGGGCGGGGAGCTGTTTTTT.